Below, 19 T cell receptor beta chains from the same sample are listed, as sequenced in a study of technical replicates of blood from several donors. Profiling relied on immunoSEQ multiplex PCR, and the TCRdb table lists in-frame clones only, not all of them. This table holds about 97,000 clones, 90% to 97% found once. The sequenced material came from T cells isolated from PBMCs. The source of these receptors is a human donor in good health.

This chain uses TRBV9 with TRBJ1-1; D might be TRBD1 (5 bases). Germline V gene data show CDR1 as SGDLS and CDR2 as YYNGEE. This CDR3 is 14 amino acids long. V was pared by 0 bases and J by 4 bases, with 10 bases between. The CDR3: CASSVAGGITEAFF. The CDR3, as DNA: TGTGCCAGCAGCGTAGCTGGGGGGATCACTGAAGCTTTCTTT.

The chain recombines TRBV6-4 with TRBJ1-2; 8 bases align to TRBD1. CDR1 is MRHNA and CDR2 is SNTAGT in the germline V gene. This CDR3 comprises 14 residues. J lost 7 bases, V lost 0 bases, and 4 bases had no gene match. The CDR3 here is CASSDSDRGTGYTF. The CDR3 region has the DNA TGTGCCAGCAGTGACTCCGACAGGGGCACTGGCTACACCTTC.

This clone was observed once. J is TRBJ2-1 and V is TRBV5-1, with 7 bases fitting TRBD2. CDR3 size: 15 residues. Per the germline V gene, CDR1 is SGHRS and CDR2 is YFSETQ. V lost 1 base, J lost 4 bases, and 5 bases stayed unmatched. The CDR3: CASSLWLAVYNEQFF. The CDR3 nucleotides are TGCGCCAGCAGCTTGTGGCTAGCGGTTTACAATGAGCAGTTCTTC.

The chain employs TRBV6-1 and TRBJ1-1; D ambiguous. Per the germline V gene, CDR1 is MNHNS and CDR2 is SASEGT. V lost 2 bases and J lost 1, with 5 bases in between. CDR3 length: 13 amino acids. The CDR3 DNA is TGTGCCAGCAGTGAACAGGAGAACACTGAAGCTTTCTTT. It encodes CASSEQENTEAFF.

The gene calls are TRBV27 and TRBJ2-1, with D perhaps matching TRBD2 (5 bases). CDR1 is MNHEY and CDR2 is SMNVEV in the germline V gene (reference sequence). V lost 5 bases, J lost 7 bases, and 15 bases lay in between. There are 14 residues in the CDR3. CDR3 region: CASSPEGLYNEQFF. In DNA, the CDR3 is TGTGCCAGCAGTCCCGAAGGACTGTATAATGAGCAGTTCTTC.

This clone has more than one count but fewer than ten. J is TRBJ2-3 and V is TRBV5-4; 9 bases fit TRBD2. This CDR3 spans 15 amino acids. Germline CDR1 SGHNT, CDR2 YYREEE (reference sequence). V dropped 0 bases and J dropped 4; count of bases not matched to a gene: 3. The CDR3 nucleotides are TGTGCCAGCAGCTTGGGCGGGAGGGCCTCAGATACGCAGTATTTT. Translated: CASSLGGRASDTQYF.

The chain combines TRBV6-1 with TRBJ2-1, with D unresolved. Germline V CDR1 and CDR2: MNHNS, SASEGT. V dropped 6 bases and J dropped 2 bases, with 8 bases sitting between them. The CDR3 is 13 residues long. CDR3 loop: CASRDLTYNEQFF. In nucleotides, the CDR3 is TGTGCCAGCAGAGACTTAACCTACAATGAGCAGTTCTTC.

This chain links TRBV30 with TRBJ1-4, with a tentative D call TRBD1 (5 bases). The V and J ends lost 4 bases and 8 bases respectively, with 11 bases between them. This CDR3 has 12 amino acids. Germline lookup yields CDR1 GTSNPN and CDR2 SVGIG (reference sequence). In DNA, the CDR3 is TGTGCCTGGAAAGGGGTTTCCGAAAAACTGTTTTTT. Translation: CAWKGVSEKLFF.

The chain recombines TRBV4-1 with TRBJ2-7; no reliable D call. This CDR3 contains 14 residues. Trimming took off 3 bases at V and 7 bases at J, with 16 bases between the two ends. Germline V CDR1 and CDR2: MGHRA, YSYEKL. Here the CDR3 reads CASSHSITVLEQYF. The CDR3 DNA reads as TGCGCCAGCAGCCACTCCATAACAGTTTTGGAGCAGTACTTC.

Points on this clone: The CDR3 carries no conserved terminal phenylalanine or tryptophan, so it likely arises from a read error. No DNA is shown, since the ends of the CDR3 on it are uncertain; the CDR3 is the one TCRdb lists. The chain links TRBV11-2 to TRBJ1-5. Germline values: CDR1 SGHAT, CDR2 FQNNGV. Including both end residues, the CDR3 is 11 amino acids long. Here the CDR3 reads CASSPRRALAI.

CDR3 bases: TGTGCCAGCATCCTAGGTTTGGCCACTGAAGCTTTCTTT. It specifies CASILGLATEAFF. The V gene is TRBV7-9, the J gene TRBJ1-1; D gene uncertain. Germline assignment: CDR1 SEHNR and CDR2 FQNEAQ (reference sequence). V lost 7 bases, J lost 4 bases, and 13 bases lay in between. The CDR3 length is 13 residues.

As for this clone: At one boundary the junction diverges from the germline segment, which might be a read error. V and J are TRBV2 and TRBJ1-1; D gene ambiguous. The CDR3 runs to 11 residues. CDR1 SNHLY and CDR2 FYNNEI come from the germline V gene. The CDR3 spells CASSDPRKYSF. The DNA for the CDR3 is TGTGCCAGCAGTGATCCCAGAAAGTACAGCTTT. Complete variable domain (other parts from reference TRBV2 and TRBJ1-1): EPEVTQTPSHQVTQMGQEVILRCVPISNHLYFYWYRQILGQKVEFLVSFYNNEISEKSEIFDDQFSVERPDGSNFTLKIRSTKLEDSAMYFCASSDPRKYSFGQGTRLTVV.

This rearrangement joins TRBV7-9 to TRBJ2-3; D possibly corresponds to TRBD2 (6 bases). Trimming pared 4 bases from V and 5 bases from J, leaving 13 bases between. The CDR3 has 14 residues. Germline CDR1 reads SEHNR; CDR2 reads FQNEAQ (reference sequence). The CDR3 region has the DNA TGTGCCAGCAGCTCGGGCGGGACCAAAGATACGCAGTATTTT. It is translated as CASSSGGTKDTQYF. Drawing the rest from reference TRBV7-9 and TRBJ2-3, the complete variable domain is DTGVSQNPRHKITKRGQNVTFRCDPISEHNRLYWYRQTLGQGPEFLTYFQNEAQLEKSRLLSDRFSAERPKGSFSTLEIQRTEQGDSAMYLCASSSGGTKDTQYFGPGTRLTVL.

V is TRBV7-9 and J is TRBJ2-1; 7 nucleotides align to TRBD1. This CDR3 comprises 14 residues. V lost 11 bases, J lost 0 bases, and 7 bases stayed unmatched. Germline lookup yields CDR1 SEHNR and CDR2 FQNEAQ (reference sequence). The CDR3 nucleotides are TGTGCCGAAGCCAGGGGGAGCTCCTACAATGAGCAGTTCTTC. Encoded protein: CAEARGSSYNEQFF.

In its sample, this clone was seen once. The V and J genes are TRBV5-5 and TRBJ2-1; D possibly corresponds to TRBD2 (6 bases). Trimming took off 0 bases at V and 3 bases at J, with 13 bases between the two ends. From germline, CDR1 is SGHKS and CDR2 YYEKEE (reference sequence). CDR3 length equals 16 residues. CDR3 amino acids: CASSLVGSSDYNEQFF. For the CDR3, the DNA is TGTGCCAGCAGCTTGGTCGGGAGTTCGGACTACAATGAGCAGTTCTTC.

The chain employs TRBV19 and TRBJ1-1; TRBD1 matches at 8 bases. CDR3 length equals 16 residues. Trimming at V came to 2 bases and at J to 2 bases, leaving 7 bases not matched to a gene. CDR1 is LNHDA and CDR2 is SQIVND in the germline V gene (reference sequence). The CDR3 nucleotides read TGTGCCAGTAGTATAACAGGGGGTGTATTAAACACTGAAGCTTTCTTT. Translating gives CASSITGGVLNTEAFF.

The J gene is TRBJ2-7, the V gene TRBV30, with TRBD1 matching 11 bases. The J segment lost 7 bases and the V segment lost 5 bases, leaving 10 bases of the junction unmatched. The CDR3 is made up of 14 amino acids. Germline V gene data show CDR1 as GTSNPN and CDR2 as SVGIG (reference sequence). CDR3 protein: CAWDYSGTGGEQYF. In DNA, the CDR3 is TGTGCCTGGGATTACTCCGGGACAGGGGGAGAGCAGTACTTC.

The CDR3 spells CASSLTRLSGNTIYF. The CDR3 DNA reads as TGTGCCAGCAGTTTAACGCGACTCTCTGGAAACACCATATATTTT. The chain is built from TRBV28 and TRBJ1-3; unclear D gene. The V end was cut by 2 bases, the J end by 0 bases, with 8 bases between. Germline V lookup: CDR1 MDHEN, CDR2 SYDVKM. The CDR3 is made up of 15 amino acids. The variable domain in full, with the rest retrieved from reference TRBV28 and TRBJ1-3, is DVKVTQSSRYLVKRTGEKVFLECVQDMDHENMFWYRQDPGLGLRLIYFSYDVKMKEKGDIPEGYSVSREKKERFSLILESASTNQTSMYLCASSLTRLSGNTIYFGEGSWLTVV.

The rearrangement links TRBV5-1 to TRBJ1-3; D call uncertain. Germline lookup yields CDR1 SGHRS and CDR2 YFSETQ. V was shortened by 0 bases and J by 0 bases, with 10 bases between the two germline ends. The CDR3 covers 16 residues. The CDR3 here is CASSLGPISSGNTIYF. CDR3 bases: TGCGCCAGCAGCTTGGGGCCGATATCCTCTGGAAACACCATATATTTT.